Sequencing of this T cell receptor beta chain was carried out in a study of response to subunit inactivated influenza vaccine. Whole-study results and caveats: A suggestion made by the authors is that each seasonal influenza vaccination recruits few new T cells.

TCRdb reprocessed the RT-PCR reads via MiXCR and lists one record per CDR3 protein. The sample gives 860,000 or so distinct CDR3 sequences, approximately 21% of which show up once; roughly 10% is in the top ten. About this clonotype: Its specificity is not known.

Trimming pared 4 bases from V and 0 bases from J, leaving 10 bases between. The CDR3 loop spans 15 amino acids. The germline V gene has CDR1 SEHNR and CDR2 FQNEAQ (reference sequence). This sequence originates from a man aged 45 to 65 who received an inactivated influenza vaccine. The specimen comprised PBMCs from blood, sampled around 5 days after vaccination. This chain connects TRBV7-9 to TRBJ2-1; unclear D gene. CDR3 sequence (DNA): TGTGCCAGCAGCTCCTCCTGGAGCTCCTACAATGAGCAGTTCTTC. It encodes CASSSSWSSYNEQFF.